The text below deals with one T cell receptor beta chain. This clonotype showed up just a few times. This receptor's antigen is unknown. Base qualities are not provided; no much larger clone lies one nucleotide away. The data belong to a study of T cells after yellow fever vaccination (dated by TCRdb to 2018 to 2020). About the full investigation: The SMART-Seq v4 Ultra Low Input RNA kit was used to prepare libraries from fractions with low cell numbers. Bulk TCR alpha and beta repertoires were sequenced longitudinally to track T-cell clones before and after primary and booster YFV17D yellow fever vaccination. Bulk PBMC replicates and cell subsets were isolated from blood drawn at multiple timepoints before and after both primary and secondary immunization. Two healthy male donors made up the cohort, one aged 18 to 30 years and the other aged 30 to 40 years.

Per the germline V gene (reference sequence), LNHNV is the CDR1 and YYDKDF is the CDR2. V has 0 bases trimmed and J has 7 bases trimmed; junction bases matching no gene number 9. The CDR3 starts with the cysteine, ends with the phenylalanine, and has 17 residues. CDR3 DNA is the only sequence kept; it has 51 bases, read in frame from the first base. TCR cDNA was made using 5'RACE template switching, a step that added a universal primer site and unique molecular identifiers. Priming of cDNA synthesis was performed from both the TCR alpha and TCR beta constant segments. Library amplification involved two PCR steps, and the second step added sample barcodes and sequencing adapters. Sequencing of libraries was performed on Illumina HiSeq 2500 (2x100 bp) or NovaSeq (2x150 bp). As for the authors' bioinformatics: Demultiplexing of reads and collapsing into UMI consensus sequences were performed with MIGEC, and V(D)J alignment was carried out with MiXCR. Vaccine-responding clonotypes were defined with edgeR using replicate PBMC samples, requiring FDR below 0.01 and a log2 fold change above 5 up to day 15. Each bulk clonotype received a CD4 or CD8 identity based on whether the sequenced CD4 or CD8 repertoire contained that clonotype at higher abundance. In TCRdb, the public reads were trimmed at Q25 with fastp and aligned with MiXCR, with productive beta chains retained. Each entry is one CDR3 protein sequence, shown with its most common DNA and genes. TCRdb's processing, not the authors' own work, is the source of the V and J calls. This sample holds more than 55,000 distinct CDR3 sequences; 7.4% were observed only once. 30% to 45% of the sample belongs to the ten largest clones.

The sample's treatment or condition, from its label and the paper: live attenuated yellow fever vaccine strain. A standard Ficoll-Paque protocol was used to isolate PBMCs from peripheral blood. Dynabeads CD4 and CD8 positive selection kits were used to isolate the CD4 and CD8 T-cell fractions. TriZol was used to extract RNA from bulk PBMCs, CD4 and CD8 fractions, and dextramer-positive and dextramer-negative fractions. Study-level results and caveats: Because the study included only two donors, the extent to which the findings can be generalized is limited. Computational filtering was needed because FACS-sorted repertoires could contain abundant contaminating clonotypes from the bulk population. The secondary T-cell response was found to be weaker but faster than the primary response, with a peak reached on day 5 rather than on day 15. A small fraction of clonotypes appeared in both the CD4 and CD8 compartments, likely as a result of convergent recombination. Most clones expanded after primary vaccination (around 96% of CD4 and approximately 90% of CD8) were re-detected after the booster, suggesting that broad memory maintenance occurred.

The chain is made from TRBV15 and TRBJ2-1; TRBD2 agrees with 10 junctional bases. The origin of this receptor is a man aged 25 to 45 who received the YFV17D yellow fever vaccine. The specimen comprised CD8+ T cells sorted from PBMCs, sampled 15 days after the yellow fever booster vaccination. The nucleotide sequence reads as follows: TGTGCCACCAGCAGAGATCGTCCAGCGGGAGGGACGAATGAGCAGTTCTTC. This yields the protein CATSRDRPAGGTNEQFF.